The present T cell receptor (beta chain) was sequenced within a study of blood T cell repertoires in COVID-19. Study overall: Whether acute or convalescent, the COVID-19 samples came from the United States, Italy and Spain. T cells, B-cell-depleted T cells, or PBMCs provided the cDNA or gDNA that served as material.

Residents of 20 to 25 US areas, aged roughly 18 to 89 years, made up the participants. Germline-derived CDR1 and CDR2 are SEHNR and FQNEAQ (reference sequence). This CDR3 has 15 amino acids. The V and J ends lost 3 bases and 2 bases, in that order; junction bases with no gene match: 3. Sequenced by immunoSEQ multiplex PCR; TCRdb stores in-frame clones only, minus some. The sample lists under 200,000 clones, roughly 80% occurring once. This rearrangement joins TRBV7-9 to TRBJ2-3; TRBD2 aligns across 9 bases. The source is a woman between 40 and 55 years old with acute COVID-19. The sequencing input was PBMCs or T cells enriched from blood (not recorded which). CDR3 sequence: CASSLASGATDTQYF. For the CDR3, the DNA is TGTGCCAGCAGCTTGGCTAGCGGGGCCACAGATACGCAGTATTTT.